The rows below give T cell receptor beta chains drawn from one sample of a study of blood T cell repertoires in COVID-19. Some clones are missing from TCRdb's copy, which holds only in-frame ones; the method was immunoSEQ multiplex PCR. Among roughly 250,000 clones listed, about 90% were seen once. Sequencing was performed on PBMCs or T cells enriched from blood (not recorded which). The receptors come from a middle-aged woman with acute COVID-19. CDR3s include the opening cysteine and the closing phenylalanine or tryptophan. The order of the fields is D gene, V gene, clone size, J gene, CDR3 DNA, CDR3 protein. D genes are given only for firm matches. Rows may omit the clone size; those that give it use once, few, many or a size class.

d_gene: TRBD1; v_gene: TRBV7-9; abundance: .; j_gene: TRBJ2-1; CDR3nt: TGTGCCAGCAGCTTAGGACAGGGCAATGAGCAGTTCTTC; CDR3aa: CASSLGQGNEQFF
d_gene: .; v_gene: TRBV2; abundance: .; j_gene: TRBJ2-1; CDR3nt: TGTGCCAGCAGTGAGTTGAGCGGCTCCTACAATGAGCAGTTCTTC; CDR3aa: CASSELSGSYNEQFF
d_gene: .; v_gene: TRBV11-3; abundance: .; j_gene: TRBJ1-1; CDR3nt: TGTGCCAGCAGCCCTCTCGGGGAGGCCACTGAAGCTTTCTTT; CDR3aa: CASSPLGEATEAFF
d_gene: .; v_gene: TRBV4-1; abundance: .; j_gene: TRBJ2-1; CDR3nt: TGCGCCAGCAGCCCTGGAATGTTAAACCTTGGACAGATGTCCTACAATGAGCAGTTCTTC; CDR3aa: CASSPGMLNLGQMSYNEQFF
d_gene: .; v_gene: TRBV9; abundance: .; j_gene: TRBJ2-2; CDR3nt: TGTGCCAGCAGCGTAGTTACAGAAGGCACCGGGGAGCTGTTTTTT; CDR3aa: CASSVVTEGTGELFF
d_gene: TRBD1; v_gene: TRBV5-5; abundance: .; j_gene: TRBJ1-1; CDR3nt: TGTGCCAGCAGCTTTTCGTTCTGGCAGGGGGTCGGAATGAACACTGAAGCTTTCTTT; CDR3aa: CASSFSFWQGVGMNTEAFF
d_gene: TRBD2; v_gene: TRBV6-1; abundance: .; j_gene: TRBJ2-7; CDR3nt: TGTGCCAGCAGTGAAACAGCGGGAGTGTTCTACGAGCAGTACTTC; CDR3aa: CASSETAGVFYEQYF
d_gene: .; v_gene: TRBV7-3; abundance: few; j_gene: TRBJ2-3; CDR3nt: TGTGCCAGCAGCCGGGCTGGCGGGACCACAGATACGCAGTATTTT; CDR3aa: CASSRAGGTTDTQYF
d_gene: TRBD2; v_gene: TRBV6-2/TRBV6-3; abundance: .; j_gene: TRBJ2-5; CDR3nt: TGTGCCAGCAGTTATTTTGCGGGAGGCCGCGAGACCCAGTACTTC; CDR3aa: CASSYFAGGRETQYF
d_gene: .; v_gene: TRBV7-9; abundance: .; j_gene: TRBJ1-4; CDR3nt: TGTGCCAGCTCCGCGGGGGGAAGTGAAAAACTGTTTTTT; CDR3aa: CASSAGGSEKLFF
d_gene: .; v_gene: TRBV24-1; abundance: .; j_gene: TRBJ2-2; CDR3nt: TGTGCCACCAGTGATTTGAAGAGGCAAGGTCCCGGGGAGCTGTTTTTT; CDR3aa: CATSDLKRQGPGELFF
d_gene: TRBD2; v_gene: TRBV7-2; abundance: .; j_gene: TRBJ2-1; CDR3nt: TGTGCCAGCAGCTTAGTTCCGGGACTAGGAACAGATGAGCAGTTCTTC; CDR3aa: CASSLVPGLGTDEQFF
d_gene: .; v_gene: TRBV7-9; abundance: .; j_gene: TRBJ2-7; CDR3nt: TGTGCCAGCAGCTTAGAGGGAGCCCGCGAGCAGTACTTC; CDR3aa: CASSLEGAREQYF
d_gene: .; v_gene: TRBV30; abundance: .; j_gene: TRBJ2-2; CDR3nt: TGTGCCTGGCGTGGCGGGACGAACACCGGGGAGCTGTTTTTT; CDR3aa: CAWRGGTNTGELFF
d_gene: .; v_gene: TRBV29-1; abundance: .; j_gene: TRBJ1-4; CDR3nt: TGCAGCGTTGCGGAAGCAGGGGAAAAACTGTTTTTT; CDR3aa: CSVAEAGEKLFF
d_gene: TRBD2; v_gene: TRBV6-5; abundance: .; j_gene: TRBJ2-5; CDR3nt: TGTGCCAGCACCCCGGTTGGCGGGGGACAAGAGACCCAGTACTTC; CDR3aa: CASTPVGGGQETQYF
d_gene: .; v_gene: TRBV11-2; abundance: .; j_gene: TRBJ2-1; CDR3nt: TGTGCCAGCAGCTTAGCACTAGCACAAGCTTACAATGAGCAGTTCTTC; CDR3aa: CASSLALAQAYNEQFF
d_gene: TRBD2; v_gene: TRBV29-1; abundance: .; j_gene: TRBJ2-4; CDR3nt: TGCAGCGTGACTCTCCTAGCGGGAGGAGTCCACGGGGTTCAGTACTTC; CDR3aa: CSVTLLAGGVHGVQYF
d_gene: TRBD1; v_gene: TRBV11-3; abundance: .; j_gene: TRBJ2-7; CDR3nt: TGTGCCAGCAGCTTGGGACAGGGTATTTTTTACGAGCAGTACTTC; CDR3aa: CASSLGQGIFYEQYF
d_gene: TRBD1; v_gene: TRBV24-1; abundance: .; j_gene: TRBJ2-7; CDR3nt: TGTGCCACCAGTGATGGGGGTTGGACAGGGACCTTTGGCGAGCAGTACTTC; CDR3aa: CATSDGGWTGTFGEQYF
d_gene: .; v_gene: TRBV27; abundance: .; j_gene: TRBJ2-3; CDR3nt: TGTGCCAGCAGAGCCTCCTGGGGCAGCACAGATACGCAGTATTTT; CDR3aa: CASRASWGSTDTQYF
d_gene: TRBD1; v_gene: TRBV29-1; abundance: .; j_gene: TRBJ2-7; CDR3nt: TGCAGCGTAGTGGACAGGGTGTACGAGCAGTACTTC; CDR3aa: CSVVDRVYEQYF
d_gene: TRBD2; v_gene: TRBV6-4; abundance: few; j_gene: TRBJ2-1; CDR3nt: TGTGCCAGCAGGCCCACTAGCGCGGGAGTGCATGAGCAGTTCTTC; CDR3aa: CASRPTSAGVHEQFF
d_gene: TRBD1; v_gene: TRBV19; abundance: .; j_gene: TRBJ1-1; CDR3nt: TGTGCCAGTAGTCAGGGACAGGAGAACACTGAAGCTTTCTTT; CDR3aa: CASSQGQENTEAFF
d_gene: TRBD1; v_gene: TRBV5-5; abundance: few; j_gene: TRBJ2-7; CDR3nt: TGTGCCAGCAGCTCAATCCCGGGACAGGGGTACGAGCAGTACTTC; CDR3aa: CASSSIPGQGYEQYF
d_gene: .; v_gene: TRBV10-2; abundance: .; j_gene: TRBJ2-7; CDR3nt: TGCGCCAGCACAGGACAGCCCTTGGACGAGCAGTACTTC; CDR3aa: CASTGQPLDEQYF
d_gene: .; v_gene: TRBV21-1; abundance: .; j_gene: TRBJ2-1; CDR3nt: TGTGCCAGCAGCGCGCTAACTAGCGAAACGGGCAATGAGCAGTTCTTC; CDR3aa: CASSALTSETGNEQFF
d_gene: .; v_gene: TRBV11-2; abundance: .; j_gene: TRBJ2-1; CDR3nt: TGTGCCAGCAGCTTAGGCTGGAGGAACAATGAGCAGTTCTTC; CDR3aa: CASSLGWRNNEQFF
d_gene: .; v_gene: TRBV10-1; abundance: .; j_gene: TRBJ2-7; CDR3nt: TGCGCCAGCAGTGAAGACGGCCTGGAGGAGCAGTACTTC; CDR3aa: CASSEDGLEEQYF
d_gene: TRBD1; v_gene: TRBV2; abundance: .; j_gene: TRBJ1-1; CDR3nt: TGTGCCAGCAGTGTCCGGGGGACAGGGGCTGAAGCTTTCTTT; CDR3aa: CASSVRGTGAEAFF
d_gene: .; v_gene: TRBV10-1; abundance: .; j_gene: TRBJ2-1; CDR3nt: TGCGCCAGCAGTGAGAGGGGAAGCTCCTACAATGAGCAGTTCTTC; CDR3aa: CASSERGSSYNEQFF
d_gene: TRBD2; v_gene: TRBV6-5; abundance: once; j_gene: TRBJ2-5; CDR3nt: TGTGCCAGCAGAACGGGACTAGAAGAGACCCAGTACTTC; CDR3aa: CASRTGLEETQYF
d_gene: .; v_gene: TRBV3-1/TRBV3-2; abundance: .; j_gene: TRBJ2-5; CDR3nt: TGTGCCAGCAGGGGGGGTGTAGCGGAGACCCAGTACTTC; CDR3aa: CASRGGVAETQYF
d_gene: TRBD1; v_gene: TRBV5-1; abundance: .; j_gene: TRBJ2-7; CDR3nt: TGCGCCAGCAGCTTGGAGACCGGGACAGCCCCTTACGAGCAGTACTTC; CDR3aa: CASSLETGTAPYEQYF
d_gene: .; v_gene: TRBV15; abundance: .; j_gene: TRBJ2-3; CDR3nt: TGTGCCACCAGCAGACATCCGAAGGGACTTGGGGATACGCAGTATTTT; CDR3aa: CATSRHPKGLGDTQYF
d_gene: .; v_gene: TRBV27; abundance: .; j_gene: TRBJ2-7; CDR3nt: TGTGCCAGCAGTTTATCCCTAGGGGAAGTCCCCTACGAGCAGTACTTC; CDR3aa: CASSLSLGEVPYEQYF
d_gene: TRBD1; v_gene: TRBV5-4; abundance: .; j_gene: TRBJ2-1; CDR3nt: TGTGCCAGCAGCCAGACAGGGGGCCACAATGAGCAGTTCTTC; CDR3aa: CASSQTGGHNEQFF
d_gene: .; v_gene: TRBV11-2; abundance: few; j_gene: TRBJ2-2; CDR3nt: TGTGCCAGCAGCCTTAGCGGAGCAAACACCGGGGAGCTGTTTTTT; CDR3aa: CASSLSGANTGELFF
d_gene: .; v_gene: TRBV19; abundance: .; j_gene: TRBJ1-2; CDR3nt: TGTGCCAGTAGTATGGCGACAGCTAACTATGGCTACACCTTC; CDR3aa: CASSMATANYGYTF
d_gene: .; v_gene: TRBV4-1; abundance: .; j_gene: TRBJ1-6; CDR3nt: TGCGCCAGCAGCCAAGAGTTCCAGGGGACGCTACTCCTCCACTTT; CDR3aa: CASSQEFQGTLLLHF
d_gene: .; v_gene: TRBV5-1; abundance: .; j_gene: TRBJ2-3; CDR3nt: TGCGCCAGCAGCGGCGGACAGACTAGCACAGATACGCAGTATTTT; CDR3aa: CASSGGQTSTDTQYF
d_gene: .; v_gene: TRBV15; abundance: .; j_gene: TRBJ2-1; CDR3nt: TGTGCCACCAGCAAGGGACAAGCATATCTCTACAATGAGCAGTTCTTC; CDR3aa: CATSKGQAYLYNEQFF
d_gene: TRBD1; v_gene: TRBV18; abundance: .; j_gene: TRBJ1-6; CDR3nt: TGTGCCAGCTCACTCGGGACAGGGGAAGGGTCACCCCTCCACTTT; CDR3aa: CASSLGTGEGSPLHF
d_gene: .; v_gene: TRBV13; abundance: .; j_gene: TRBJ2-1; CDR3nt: TGTGCCAGCAGCTCCGGGAGCCACTCCTACAATGAGCAGTTCTTC; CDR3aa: CASSSGSHSYNEQFF
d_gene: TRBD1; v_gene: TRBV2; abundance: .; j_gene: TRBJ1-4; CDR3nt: TGTGCCAGCAAGGAGACAGGGGGTAATGAAAAACTGTTTTTT; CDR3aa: CASKETGGNEKLFF
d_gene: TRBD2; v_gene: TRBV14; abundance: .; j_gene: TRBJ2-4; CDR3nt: TGTGCCAGCAGCCGCGGACTAGAGAGCTCTCAGTACTTC; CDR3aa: CASSRGLESSQYF
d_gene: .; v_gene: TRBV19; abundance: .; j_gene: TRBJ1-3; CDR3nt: TGTGCCAGTAGTACCGACAGCGGGGTTGTTGGAAACACCATATATTTT; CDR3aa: CASSTDSGVVGNTIYF
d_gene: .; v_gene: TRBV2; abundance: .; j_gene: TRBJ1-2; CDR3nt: TGTGCCAGCAAACAGACAGGTGTGGTTTACGGCTACACCTTC; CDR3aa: CASKQTGVVYGYTF
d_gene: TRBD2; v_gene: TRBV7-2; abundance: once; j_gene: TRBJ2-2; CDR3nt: TGTGCCAGCAGCCCCCGACTAGCGGATCGCACCGGGGAGCTGTTTTTT; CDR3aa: CASSPRLADRTGELFF
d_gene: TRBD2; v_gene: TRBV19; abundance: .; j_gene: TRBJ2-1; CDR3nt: TGTGCCAGTACCAGAGACGAACGCGGGAGCTCCTACAATGAGCAGTTCTTC; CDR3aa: CASTRDERGSSYNEQFF
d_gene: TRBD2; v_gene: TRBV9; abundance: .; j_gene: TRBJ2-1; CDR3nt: TGTGCCAGCAGCGTCGCCGGGACTAGCGGGAGGGTCGATGAGCAGTTCTTC; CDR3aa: CASSVAGTSGRVDEQFF
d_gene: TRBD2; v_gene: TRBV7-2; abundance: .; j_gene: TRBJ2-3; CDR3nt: TGTGCCAGCAGCTTTTTATCGGGAGGTCTCACAGATACGCAGTATTTT; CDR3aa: CASSFLSGGLTDTQYF
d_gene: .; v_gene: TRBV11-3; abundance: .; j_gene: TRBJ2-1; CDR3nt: TGTGCCAGCAGCCTACTGAGGGGGGGAGTCGGAATCAATGAGCAGTTCTTC; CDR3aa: CASSLLRGGVGINEQFF